Below, one T cell receptor beta chain is given with its context. The sample originates from a study of long-term antiretroviral therapy in people with HIV. Specimens carried 1-10 million cryopreserved PBMC before DNA extraction. The V gene end was trimmed by 5 bases and the J gene end by 2 bases; junction bases not matched to a gene: 5. This CDR3 region has 15 residues. The germline V gene encodes CDR1 SGHAT and CDR2 FQDESV (reference sequence). Sequencing relied on immunoSEQ assay v3.0, run at survey level. This table comes from immunoSEQ multiplex PCR, and its TCRdb copy is limited to in-frame clones, with some not included. The top ten clones hold around 19% of a sample with tens of thousands of clones, around 80% of them seen once.

This chain links TRBV11-1 with TRBJ1-3; 8 nucleotides line up with TRBD1. This receptor was taken from a man between 35 and 55 years old with HIV. The sequenced sample was unsorted PBMCs, obtained 0.5 years before starting antiretroviral therapy. The CDR3 DNA follows: TGTGCCAGCAGCAGACGGACAGGGACTGGAAACACCATATATTTT. Amino acid sequence: CASSRRTGTGNTIYF.